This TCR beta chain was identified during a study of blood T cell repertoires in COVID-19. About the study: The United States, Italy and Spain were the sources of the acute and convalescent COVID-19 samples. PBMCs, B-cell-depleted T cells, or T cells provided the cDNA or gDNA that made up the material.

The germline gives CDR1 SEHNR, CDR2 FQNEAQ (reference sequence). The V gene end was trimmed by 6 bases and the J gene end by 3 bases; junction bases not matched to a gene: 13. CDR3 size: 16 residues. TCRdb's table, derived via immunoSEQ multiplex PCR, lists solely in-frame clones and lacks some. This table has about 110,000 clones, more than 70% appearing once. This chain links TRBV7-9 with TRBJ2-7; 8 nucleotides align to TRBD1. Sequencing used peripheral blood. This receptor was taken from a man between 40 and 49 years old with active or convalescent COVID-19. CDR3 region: CASRQSYGTGLYEQYF. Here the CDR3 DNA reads TGTGCCAGCAGACAATCCTACGGGACAGGCCTCTACGAGCAGTACTTC. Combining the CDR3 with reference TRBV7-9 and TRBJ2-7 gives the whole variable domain DTGVSQNPRHKITKRGQNVTFRCDPISEHNRLYWYRQTLGQGPEFLTYFQNEAQLEKSRLLSDRFSAERPKGSFSTLEIQRTEQGDSAMYLCASRQSYGTGLYEQYFGPGTRLTVT.